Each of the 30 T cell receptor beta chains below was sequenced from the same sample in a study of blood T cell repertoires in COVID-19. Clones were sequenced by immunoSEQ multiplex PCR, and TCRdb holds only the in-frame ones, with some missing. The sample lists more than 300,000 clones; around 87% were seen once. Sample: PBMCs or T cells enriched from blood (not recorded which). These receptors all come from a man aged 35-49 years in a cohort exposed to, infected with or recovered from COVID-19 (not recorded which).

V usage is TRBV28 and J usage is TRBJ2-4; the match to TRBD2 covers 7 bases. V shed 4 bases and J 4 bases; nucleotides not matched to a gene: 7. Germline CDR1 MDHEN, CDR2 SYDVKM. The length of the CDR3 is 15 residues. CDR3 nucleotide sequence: TGTGCCAGCAGTTCGGGGGGAGGACTTAAAAACATTCAGTACTTC. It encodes CASSSGGGLKNIQYF.

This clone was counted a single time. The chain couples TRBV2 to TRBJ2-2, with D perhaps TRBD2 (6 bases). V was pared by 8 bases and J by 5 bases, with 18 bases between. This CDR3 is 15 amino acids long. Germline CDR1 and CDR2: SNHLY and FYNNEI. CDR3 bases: TGTGCCAGCGAAACGGGGGTTCGGGGGACCGGGGAGCTGTTTTTT. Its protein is CASETGVRGTGELFF. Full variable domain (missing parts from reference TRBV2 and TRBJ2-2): EPEVTQTPSHQVTQMGQEVILRCVPISNHLYFYWYRQILGQKVEFLVSFYNNEISEKSEIFDDQFSVERPDGSNFTLKIRSTKLEDSAMYFCASETGVRGTGELFFGEGSRLTVL.

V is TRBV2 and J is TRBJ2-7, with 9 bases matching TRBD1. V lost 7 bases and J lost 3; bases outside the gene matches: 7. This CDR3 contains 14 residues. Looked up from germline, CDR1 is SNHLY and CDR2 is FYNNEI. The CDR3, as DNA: TGTGCCAGCAAACCGGGACAGGGCTACTACGAGCAGTACTTC. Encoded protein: CASKPGQGYYEQYF. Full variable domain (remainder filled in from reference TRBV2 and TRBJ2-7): EPEVTQTPSHQVTQMGQEVILRCVPISNHLYFYWYRQILGQKVEFLVSFYNNEISEKSEIFDDQFSVERPDGSNFTLKIRSTKLEDSAMYFCASKPGQGYYEQYFGPGTRLTVT.

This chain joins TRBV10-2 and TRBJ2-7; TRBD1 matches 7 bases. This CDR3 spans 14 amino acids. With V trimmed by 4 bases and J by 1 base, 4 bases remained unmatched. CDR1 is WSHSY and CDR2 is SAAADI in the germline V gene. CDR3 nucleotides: TGCGCCAGCAGTGTACCGGGACAGTCCTACGAGCAGTACTTC. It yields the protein CASSVPGQSYEQYF.

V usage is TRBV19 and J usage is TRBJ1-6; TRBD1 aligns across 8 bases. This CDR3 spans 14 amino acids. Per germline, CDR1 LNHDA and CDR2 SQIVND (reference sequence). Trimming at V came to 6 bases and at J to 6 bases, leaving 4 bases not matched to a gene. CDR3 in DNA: TGTGCCAGTAGCCCGGGACAGGCTAATTCACCCCTCCACTTT. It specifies CASSPGQANSPLHF.

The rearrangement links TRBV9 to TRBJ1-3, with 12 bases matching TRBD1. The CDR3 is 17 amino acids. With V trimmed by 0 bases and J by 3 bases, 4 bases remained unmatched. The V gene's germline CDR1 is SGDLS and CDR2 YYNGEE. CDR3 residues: CASSVAGQGALGNTIYF. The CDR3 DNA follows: TGTGCCAGCAGCGTAGCGGGACAGGGGGCGCTTGGAAACACCATATATTTT.

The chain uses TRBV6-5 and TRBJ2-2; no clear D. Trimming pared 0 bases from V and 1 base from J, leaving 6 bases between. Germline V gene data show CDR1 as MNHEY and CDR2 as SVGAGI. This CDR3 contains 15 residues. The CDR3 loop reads CASSYSAENTGELFF. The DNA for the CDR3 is TGTGCCAGCAGTTACTCGGCGGAGAACACCGGGGAGCTGTTTTTT.

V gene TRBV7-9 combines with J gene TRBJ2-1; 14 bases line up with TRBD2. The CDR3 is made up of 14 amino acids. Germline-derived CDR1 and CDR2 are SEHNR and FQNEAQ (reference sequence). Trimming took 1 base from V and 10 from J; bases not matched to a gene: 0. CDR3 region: CASSLGTSGGEQFF. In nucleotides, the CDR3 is TGTGCCAGCAGCTTAGGGACTAGCGGGGGGGAGCAGTTCTTC.

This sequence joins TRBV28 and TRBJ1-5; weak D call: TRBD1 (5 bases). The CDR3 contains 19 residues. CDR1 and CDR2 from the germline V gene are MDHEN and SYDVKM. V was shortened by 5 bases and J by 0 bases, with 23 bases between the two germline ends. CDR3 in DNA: TGTGCCAGCAGTATCCCCGGTCGGCACAGACAGTATAGCAATCAGCCCCAGCATTTT. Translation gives CASSIPGRHRQYSNQPQHF.

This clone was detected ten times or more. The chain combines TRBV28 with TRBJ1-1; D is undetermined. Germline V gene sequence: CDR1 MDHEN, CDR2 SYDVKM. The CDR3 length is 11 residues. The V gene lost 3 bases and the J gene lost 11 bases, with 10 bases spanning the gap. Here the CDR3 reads CASSFSHRAFF. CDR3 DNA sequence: TGTGCCAGCAGTTTTAGTCATCGGGCTTTCTTT.

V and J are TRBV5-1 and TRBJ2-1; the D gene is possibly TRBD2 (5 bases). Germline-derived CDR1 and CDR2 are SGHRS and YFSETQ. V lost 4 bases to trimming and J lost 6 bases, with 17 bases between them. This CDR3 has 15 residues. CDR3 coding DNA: TGCGCCAGCAGCCCCGGAGGTGCGGCTTCCAATGAGCAGTTCTTC. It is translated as CASSPGGAASNEQFF.

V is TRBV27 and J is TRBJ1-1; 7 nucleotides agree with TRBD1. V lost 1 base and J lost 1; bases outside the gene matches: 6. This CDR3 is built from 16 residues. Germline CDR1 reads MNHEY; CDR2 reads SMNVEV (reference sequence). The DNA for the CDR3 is TGTGCCAGCAGTTTATTTCCCGGGACAGAGAACACTGAAGCTTTCTTT. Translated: CASSLFPGTENTEAFF.

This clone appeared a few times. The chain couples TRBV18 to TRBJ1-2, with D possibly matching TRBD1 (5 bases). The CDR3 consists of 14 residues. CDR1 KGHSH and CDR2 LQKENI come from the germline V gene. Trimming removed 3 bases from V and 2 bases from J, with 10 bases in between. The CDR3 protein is CASSPDKINYGYTF. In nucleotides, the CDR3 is TGTGCCAGCTCACCGGACAAGATAAACTATGGCTACACCTTC.

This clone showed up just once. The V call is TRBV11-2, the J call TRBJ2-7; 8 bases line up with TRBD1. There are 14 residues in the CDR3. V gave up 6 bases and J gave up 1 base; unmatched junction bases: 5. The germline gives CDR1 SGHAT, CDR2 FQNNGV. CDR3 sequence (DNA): TGTGCCAGCAGGGACAGGGTCAATTCCTACGAGCAGTACTTC. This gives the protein CASRDRVNSYEQYF.

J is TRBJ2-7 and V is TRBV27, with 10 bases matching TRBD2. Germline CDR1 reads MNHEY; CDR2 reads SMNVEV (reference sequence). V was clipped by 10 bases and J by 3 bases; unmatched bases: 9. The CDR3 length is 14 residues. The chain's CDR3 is CATLAGAPYYEQYF. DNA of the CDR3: TGTGCCACCCTAGCGGGGGCCCCATACTACGAGCAGTACTTC.

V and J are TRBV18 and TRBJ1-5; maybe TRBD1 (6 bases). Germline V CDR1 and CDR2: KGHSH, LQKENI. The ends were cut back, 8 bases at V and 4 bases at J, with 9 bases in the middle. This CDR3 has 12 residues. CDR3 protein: CASRTGNQPQHF. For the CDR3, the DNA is TGTGCCAGCCGAACAGGGAATCAGCCCCAGCATTTT.

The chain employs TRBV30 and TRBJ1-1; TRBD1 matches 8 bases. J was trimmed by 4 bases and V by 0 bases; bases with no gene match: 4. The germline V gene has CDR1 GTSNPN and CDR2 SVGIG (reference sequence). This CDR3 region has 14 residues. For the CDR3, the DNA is TGTGCCTGGAGTGTACAAACAGGGGGCACTGAAGCTTTCTTT. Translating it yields CAWSVQTGGTEAFF.

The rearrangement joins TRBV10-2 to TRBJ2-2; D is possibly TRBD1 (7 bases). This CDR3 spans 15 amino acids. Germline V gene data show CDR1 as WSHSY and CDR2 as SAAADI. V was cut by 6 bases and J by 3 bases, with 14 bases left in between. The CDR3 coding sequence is TGCGCCAGCAGCGTTACAGGGGAGGACACCGGGGAGCTGTTTTTT. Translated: CASSVTGEDTGELFF.

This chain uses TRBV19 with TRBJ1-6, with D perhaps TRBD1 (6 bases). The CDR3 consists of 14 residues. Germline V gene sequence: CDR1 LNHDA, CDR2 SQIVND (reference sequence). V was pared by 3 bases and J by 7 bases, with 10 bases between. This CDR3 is CASSMNQGNSPLHF. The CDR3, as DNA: TGTGCCAGTAGTATGAACCAGGGGAATTCACCCCTCCACTTT.

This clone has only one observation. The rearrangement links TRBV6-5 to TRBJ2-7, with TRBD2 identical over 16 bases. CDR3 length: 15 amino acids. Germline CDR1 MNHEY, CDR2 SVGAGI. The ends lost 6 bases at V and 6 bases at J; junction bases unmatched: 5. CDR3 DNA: TGTGCCAGCAGGGGACTAGCGGGAGGGCCTACCGAGCAGTACTTC. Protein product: CASRGLAGGPTEQYF.

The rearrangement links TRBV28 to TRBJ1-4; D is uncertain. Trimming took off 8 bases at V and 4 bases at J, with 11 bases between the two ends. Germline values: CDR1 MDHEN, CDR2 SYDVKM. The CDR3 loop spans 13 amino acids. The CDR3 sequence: CASAATYNEKLFF. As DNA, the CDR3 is TGTGCCAGCGCTGCGACATATAATGAAAAACTGTTTTTT.

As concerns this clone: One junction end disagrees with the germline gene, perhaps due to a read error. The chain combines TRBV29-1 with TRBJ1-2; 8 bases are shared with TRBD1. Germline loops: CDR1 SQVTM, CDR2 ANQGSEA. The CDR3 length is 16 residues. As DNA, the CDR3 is TGCAGCGCTGAAAAGGGGACAGGAGCATCCCTATATGGCTACACCTTC. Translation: CSAEKGTGASLYGYTF. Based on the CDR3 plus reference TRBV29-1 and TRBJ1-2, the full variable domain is SAVISQKPSRDICQRGTSLTIQCQVDSQVTMMFWYRQQPGQSLTLIATANQGSEATYESGFVIDKFPISRPNLTFSTLTVSNMSPEDSSIYLCSAEKGTGASLYGYTFGSGTRLTVV.

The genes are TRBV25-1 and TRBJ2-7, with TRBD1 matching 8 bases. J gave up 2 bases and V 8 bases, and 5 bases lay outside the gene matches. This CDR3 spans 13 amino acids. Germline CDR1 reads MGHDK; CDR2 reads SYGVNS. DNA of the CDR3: TGTGCCAGCGCTGGCAGGGGGCCCTACGAGCAGTACTTC. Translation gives CASAGRGPYEQYF.

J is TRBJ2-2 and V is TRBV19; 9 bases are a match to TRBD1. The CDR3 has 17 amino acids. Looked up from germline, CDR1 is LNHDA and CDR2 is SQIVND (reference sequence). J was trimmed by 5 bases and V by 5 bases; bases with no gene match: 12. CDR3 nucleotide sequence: TGTGCCAGTAGTCCCAGACAGGGGGGGTTCGGGACCGGGGAGCTGTTTTTT. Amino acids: CASSPRQGGFGTGELFF. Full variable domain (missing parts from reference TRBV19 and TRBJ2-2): DGGITQSPKYLFRKEGQNVTLSCEQNLNHDAMYWYRQDPGQGLRLIYYSQIVNDFQKGDIAEGYSVSREKKESFPLTVTSAQKNPTAFYLCASSPRQGGFGTGELFFGEGSRLTVL.

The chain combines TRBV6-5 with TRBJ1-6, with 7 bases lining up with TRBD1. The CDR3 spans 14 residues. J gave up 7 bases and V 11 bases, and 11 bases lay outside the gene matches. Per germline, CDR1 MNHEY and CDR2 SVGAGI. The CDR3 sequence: CASTTGAPNSPLHF. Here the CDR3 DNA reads TGTGCCTCAACCACAGGGGCCCCGAATTCACCCCTCCACTTT.

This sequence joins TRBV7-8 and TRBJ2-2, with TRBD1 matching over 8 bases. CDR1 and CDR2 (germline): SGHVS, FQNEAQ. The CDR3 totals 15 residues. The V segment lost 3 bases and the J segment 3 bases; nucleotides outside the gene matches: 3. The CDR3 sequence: CASSLRQGHTGELFF. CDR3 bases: TGTGCCAGCAGCTTGAGACAGGGGCACACCGGGGAGCTGTTTTTT. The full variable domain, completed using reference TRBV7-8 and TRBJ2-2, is GAGVSQSPRYKVAKRGQDVALRCDPISGHVSLFWYQQALGQGPEFLTYFQNEAQLDKSGLPSDRFFAERPEGSVSTLKIQRTQQEDSAVYLCASSLRQGHTGELFFGEGSRLTVL.

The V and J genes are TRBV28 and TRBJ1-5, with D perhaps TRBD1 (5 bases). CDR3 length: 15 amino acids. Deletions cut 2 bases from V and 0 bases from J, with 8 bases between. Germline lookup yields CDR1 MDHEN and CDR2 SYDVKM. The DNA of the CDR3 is TGTGCCAGCAGTTTAGATACAGGTAGCAATCAGCCCCAGCATTTT. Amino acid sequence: CASSLDTGSNQPQHF.

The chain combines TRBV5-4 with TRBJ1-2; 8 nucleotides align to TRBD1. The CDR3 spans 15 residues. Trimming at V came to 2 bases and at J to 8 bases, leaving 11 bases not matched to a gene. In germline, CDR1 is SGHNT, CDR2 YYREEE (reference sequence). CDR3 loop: CASSFASDRAKGYTF. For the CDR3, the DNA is TGTGCCAGCAGCTTCGCCTCGGACAGGGCCAAGGGCTACACCTTC.

The CDR3 DNA reads as TGTGCCAGCAGCTTAGACAGGGTTGGTAACTATGGCTACACCTTC. This translates into CASSLDRVGNYGYTF. The chain is built from TRBV7-8 and TRBJ1-2; perhaps TRBD1 as D (6 bases). V shed 1 base and J shed 1 base, with 10 bases lying between them. The CDR3 is 15 amino acids. The germline V gene encodes CDR1 SGHVS and CDR2 FQNEAQ.

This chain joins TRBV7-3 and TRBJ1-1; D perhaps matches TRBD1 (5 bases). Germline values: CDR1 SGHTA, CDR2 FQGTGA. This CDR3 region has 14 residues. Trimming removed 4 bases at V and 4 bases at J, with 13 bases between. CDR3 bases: TGTGCCAGCAGCTATAGCGGGGGACCCACTGAAGCTTTCTTT. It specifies CASSYSGGPTEAFF.